Listed here are 3 T cell receptor beta chains from one sample, sequenced in a study of blood T cell repertoires in COVID-19. Method: immunoSEQ multiplex PCR; TCRdb's copy keeps in-frame clones and lacks some. This sample has some 150,000 clones; approximately 86% occur once, and the top ten carry around 3.3%. Sample: peripheral blood. Source of these receptors: a man between 65 and 85 years old with acute or convalescent COVID-19.

The chain combines TRBV14 with TRBJ2-7; TRBD1 aligns across 7 bases. The CDR3 runs 12 residues. Germline assignment: CDR1 SGHDN and CDR2 FVKESK. The trim removed 5 bases at V and 3 bases at J, leaving 1 base unmatched. The CDR3 is CASSTGDYEQYF. The CDR3 DNA is TGTGCCAGCAGCACAGGGGACTACGAGCAGTACTTC.

This clone was detected only once. The chain employs TRBV11-2 and TRBJ1-6; D may be TRBD1 (6 bases). Germline CDR1 and CDR2: SGHAT and FQNNGV. V was trimmed by 3 bases and J by 4 bases, leaving 10 bases between them. CDR3 length: 15 amino acids. CDR3 nucleotides: TGTGCCAGCAGCTTCCCGGGACATTATAATTCACCCCTCCACTTT. Translated, it gives CASSFPGHYNSPLHF. The whole variable domain, filled in from reference TRBV11-2 and TRBJ1-6, reads EAGVAQSPRYKIIEKRQSVAFWCNPISGHATLYWYQQILGQGPKLLIQFQNNGVVDDSQLPKDRFSAERLKGVDSTLKIQPAKLEDSAVYLCASSFPGHYNSPLHFGNGTRLTVT.

The V gene is TRBV19, the J gene TRBJ1-5; D remains unclear. CDR1 is LNHDA, CDR2 SQIVND, per germline (reference sequence). With 6 bases removed from V and 3 bases from J, the gap between germline ends came to 6 bases. This CDR3 contains 12 residues. The chain's CDR3 is CASRRNNQPQHF. The CDR3 nucleotides read TGTGCCAGTAGGCGGAACAATCAGCCCCAGCATTTT.